This TCR beta chain was sequenced during a study of OX40 agonist ivuxolimab in advanced cancers. Describing the broader study: Ivuxolimab, which targeted the costimulatory receptor OX40 (CD134), was an agonistic, fully human IgG2 monoclonal antibody. The paper describes the monotherapy dose-escalation part (N ≈ 52 patients) of the phase I trial of ivuxolimab. The point of sequencing TCRbeta in the periphery was to test whether ivuxolimab changed TCR sequence diversity and drove clonal T-cell expansion. Among the 52 dose-escalation patients, some 20 had hepatocellular carcinoma, around 15 melanoma, 9 renal cell carcinoma and 9 head and neck cancer. Patients were allowed to have had prior anti-PD-1, anti-PD-L1 or anti-CTLA-4 therapy, and around 43% of the dose-escalation patients had been treated with checkpoint inhibitors. In the dose-escalation cohort, approximately 83% of patients were male, and the mean age was 60 years with a range of about 20 to 79. Intravenous ivuxolimab was administered to patients every 2 weeks at six dose levels: 0.01, 0.1, 0.3, 1.5, 3 and 10 mg/kg. Partial responses were achieved by three dose-escalation patients, of whom one had hepatocellular carcinoma and two had cutaneous melanoma. What the study reported, not specific to this receptor: In partial responders in the 0.1-3.0 mg/kg groups, normalized peripheral clonal expansion was found to be among the lowest, especially among CD8+ T cells. After ivuxolimab, expanded clones were on average more numerous among CD8+ T cells than among CD4+ T cells. Low levels of normalized T-cell clonal expansion were also seen in some patients who did not respond. Which antigens the clonally expanded peripheral T cells were specific for was not determined. Clonal expansion of both CD4+ and CD8+ blood T cells was observed from baseline to week 6 at doses 0.1 to 3.0 mg/kg.

Genomic DNA was isolated from the sorted cells so that the TCRbeta CDR3 region could be sequenced. The immunoSEQ Assay was used to sequence the TCRbeta CDR3 regions. This immuneACCESS table, as held by TCRdb, lists in-frame sequences with V and J called but not all clones. Of the missing ones, under half trace to an unresolved V gene in checked studies; the others have no known cause. This sample is represented by about 26,000 clones; approximately 90% of them were singletons. The ten largest clones represent 19% of the sample. CDR1 and CDR2 are read off the germline V gene (reference sequence) as LNHDA and SQIVND. Deletion took 6 bases off V and 2 bases off J, with a span of 11 bases between the germline ends. Inclusive of the bounding cysteine and phenylalanine, the CDR3 is 14 residues long. Only the CDR3 DNA is retained, 42 bases long and in frame from the first base. The trial excluded patients who had a history of autoimmune disease or were on systemic immunosuppression. Peripheral blood for TCR sequencing was collected from all dose cohorts at baseline, on cycle 4 day 1, and on cycle 7 day 1. The samples were drawn from a first-in-human, open-label, multicenter phase I dose-escalation trial of ivuxolimab. Adults with locally advanced or metastatic melanoma, renal cell carcinoma, hepatocellular carcinoma or head and neck squamous cell carcinoma were enrolled in the trial. Before TCR sequencing, CD4+ and CD8+ T cells were separately sorted from peripheral blood.

Concerning this clone: Its antigen remains undetermined. No much larger clone is present one base from it, and per-base qualities are unavailable.

This receptor was identified in an adult with an advanced solid tumor such as melanoma, head and neck, liver or kidney cancer. This specimen was CD4+ or CD8+ T cells sorted from blood, taken in a trial of the OX40 agonist ivuxolimab. Recombination connected TRBV19 to TRBJ1-5; the D gene lacks a confident call. In nucleotides, the sequence is TGTGCCAGTAGCTGGGGAAGTCGCAATCAGCCCCAGCATTTT. This is translated as CASSWGSRNQPQHF.